This T cell receptor (beta chain) was profiled in a study of blood T cell repertoires in COVID-19. Across the study: Italy, Spain and the United States were the sources of the convalescent and acute COVID-19 samples. The cDNA or gDNA used as material had been derived from T cells, B-cell-depleted T cells, or PBMCs.

Original processing notes: Amplified reference gene primers provided the basis for estimating nucleated cell counts. Sequencing used immunoSEQ multiplex PCR; TCRdb keeps in-frame clones, though not all of them. Clonal size and the V and J genes are those of that table, whereas D and trimming came from the DNA. The table has nearly 350,000 clones, over 75% seen once. The CDR3 is 14 residues long. Trimming took off 3 bases at V and 6 bases at J, with 14 bases between the two ends. CDR1 is LGHDT and CDR2 is YNNKEL in the germline V gene (reference sequence). This clonotype was obtained from a woman younger than 45 who had recovered from COVID-19. This sequence joins TRBV3-1 (or the pseudogene TRBV3-2) and TRBJ1-2; D gene uncertain. Sequenced: PBMCs or T cells enriched from blood (not recorded which). Here the CDR3 DNA reads TGTGCCAGCAGCCAGAACGCGGGTCTCAATGGCTACACCTTC. It translates to CASSQNAGLNGYTF.